This TCR beta chain is from a study of cytomegalovirus exposure and HLA in healthy donors. Study-level points and caveats: Association of a missense DCLRE1C variant with TCR beta V- and J-gene trimming was reported in a later analysis. It has been reported that TCR beta sequences accurately predicted the HLA-A and HLA-B alleles of most subjects.

This donor's file did not include a recorded CMV serostatus. Worth noting for this clone: The antigen remains undetermined.

Use of 60 Vbeta and 13 Jbeta primers characterized the PCR. Data came from immunoSEQ multiplex PCR; TCRdb stores just in-frame clones and leaves some out. The sample has approximately 110,000 clones; under 85% are singletons. This clonotype originated in a human donor in good health. The sequenced sample was PBMCs.

The CDR3 region is CASNRAGRSVEQYF. DNA of the CDR3: TGTGCCAGCAACAGGGCAGGGAGATCTGTAGAGCAGTACTTC. The gene calls are TRBV28 and TRBJ2-7; a weak D match, TRBD1 (6 bases). CDR3 length: 14 amino acids. Germline V gene data show CDR1 as MDHEN and CDR2 as SYDVKM. V was clipped by 7 bases and J by 7 bases, with 20 bases between them.